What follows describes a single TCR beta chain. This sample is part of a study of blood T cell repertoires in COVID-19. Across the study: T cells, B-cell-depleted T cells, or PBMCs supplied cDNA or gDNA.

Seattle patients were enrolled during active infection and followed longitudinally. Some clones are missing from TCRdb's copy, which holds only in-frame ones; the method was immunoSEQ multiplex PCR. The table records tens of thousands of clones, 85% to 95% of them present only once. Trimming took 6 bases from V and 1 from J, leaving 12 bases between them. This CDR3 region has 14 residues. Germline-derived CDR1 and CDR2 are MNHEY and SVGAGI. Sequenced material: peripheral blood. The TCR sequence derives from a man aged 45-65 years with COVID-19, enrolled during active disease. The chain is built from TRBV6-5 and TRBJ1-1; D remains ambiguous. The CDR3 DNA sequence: TGTGCCAGCAGGAACGAGCTTGCGAACACTGAAGCTTTCTTT. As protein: CASRNELANTEAFF.